These 2 T cell receptor beta chains came from one sample sequenced in a study of identical twins. TCRdb re-called the 5' RACE reads with MiXCR, one entry per CDR3 protein. The table has under 900,000 distinct CDR3 sequences, around a sixth seen once. The same sample was also studied in work on T cells expressing NK-cell markers.

Sequencing was performed on PBMCs. The receptors originated from a young woman in good health.

This clonotype was seen more than once but under ten times. The chain recombines TRBV5-1 with TRBJ2-2; D gene ambiguous. This CDR3 comprises 16 residues. V lost 0 bases and J lost 2, with 11 bases in between. Germline values: CDR1 SGHRS, CDR2 YFSETQ. The CDR3 coding sequence is TGCGCCAGCAGCTTGGGTCCCGGGTCCAACACCGGGGAGCTGTTTTTT. Translation: CASSLGPGSNTGELFF.

This sequence joins TRBV7-9 and TRBJ1-1; tentatively, D is TRBD1 (6 bases). V was pared by 1 base and J by 1 base, with 10 bases between. This CDR3 contains 15 residues. Germline CDR1 reads SEHNR; CDR2 reads FQNEAQ (reference sequence). CDR3 coding DNA: TGTGCCAGCAGCTTAGGATGGGGACAGAACACTGAAGCTTTCTTT. Translating it yields CASSLGWGQNTEAFF. The entire variable domain, with the rest obtained from reference TRBV7-9 and TRBJ1-1, is as follows: DTGVSQNPRHKITKRGQNVTFRCDPISEHNRLYWYRQTLGQGPEFLTYFQNEAQLEKSRLLSDRFSAERPKGSFSTLEIQRTEQGDSAMYLCASSLGWGQNTEAFFGQGTRLTVV.